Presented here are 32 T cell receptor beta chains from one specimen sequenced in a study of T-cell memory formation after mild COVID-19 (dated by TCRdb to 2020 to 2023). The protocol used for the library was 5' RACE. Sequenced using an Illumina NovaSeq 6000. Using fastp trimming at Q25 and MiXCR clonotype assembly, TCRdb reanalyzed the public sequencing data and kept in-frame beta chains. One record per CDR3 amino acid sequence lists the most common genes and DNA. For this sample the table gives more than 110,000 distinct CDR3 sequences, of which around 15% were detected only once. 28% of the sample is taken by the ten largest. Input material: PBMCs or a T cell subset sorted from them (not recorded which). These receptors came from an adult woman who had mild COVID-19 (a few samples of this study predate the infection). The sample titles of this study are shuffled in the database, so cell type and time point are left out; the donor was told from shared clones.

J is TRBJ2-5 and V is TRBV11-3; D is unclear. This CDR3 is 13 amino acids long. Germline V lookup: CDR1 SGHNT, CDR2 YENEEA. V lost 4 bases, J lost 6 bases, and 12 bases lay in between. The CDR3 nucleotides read TGTGCCAGCAGCTCAGGCAGGTTCCAGACCCAGTACTTC. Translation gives CASSSGRFQTQYF.

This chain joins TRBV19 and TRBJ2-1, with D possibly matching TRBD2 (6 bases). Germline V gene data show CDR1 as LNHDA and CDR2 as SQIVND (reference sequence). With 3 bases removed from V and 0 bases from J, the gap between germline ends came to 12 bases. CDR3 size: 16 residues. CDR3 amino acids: CASSIGAGSSYNEQFF. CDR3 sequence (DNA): TGTGCCAGTAGTATTGGGGCGGGAAGCTCCTACAATGAGCAGTTCTTC. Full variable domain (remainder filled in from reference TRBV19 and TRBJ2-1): DGGITQSPKYLFRKEGQNVTLSCEQNLNHDAMYWYRQDPGQGLRLIYYSQIVNDFQKGDIAEGYSVSREKKESFPLTVTSAQKNPTAFYLCASSIGAGSSYNEQFFGPGTRLTVL.

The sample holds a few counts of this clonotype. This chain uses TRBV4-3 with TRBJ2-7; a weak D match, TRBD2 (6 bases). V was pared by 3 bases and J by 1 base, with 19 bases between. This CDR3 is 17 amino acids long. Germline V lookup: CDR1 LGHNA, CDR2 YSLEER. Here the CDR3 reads CASSQGSVREVSYEQYF. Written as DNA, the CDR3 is TGCGCCAGCAGCCAGGGCTCGGTGAGGGAGGTATCCTACGAGCAGTACTTC.

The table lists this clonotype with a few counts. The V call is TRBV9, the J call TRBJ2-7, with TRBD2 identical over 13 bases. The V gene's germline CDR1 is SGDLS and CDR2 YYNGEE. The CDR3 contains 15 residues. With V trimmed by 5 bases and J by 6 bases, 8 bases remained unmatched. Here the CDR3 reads CASSPRLAGGREQYF. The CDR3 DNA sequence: TGTGCCAGCAGTCCACGACTAGCGGGAGGCCGCGAGCAGTACTTC.

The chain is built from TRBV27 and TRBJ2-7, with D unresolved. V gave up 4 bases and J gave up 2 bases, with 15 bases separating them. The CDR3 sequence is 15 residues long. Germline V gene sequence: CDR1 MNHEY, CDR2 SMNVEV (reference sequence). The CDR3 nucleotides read TGTGCCAGCAGTTCACAACTGGCGGTGGCCTACGAGCAGTACTTC. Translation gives CASSSQLAVAYEQYF.

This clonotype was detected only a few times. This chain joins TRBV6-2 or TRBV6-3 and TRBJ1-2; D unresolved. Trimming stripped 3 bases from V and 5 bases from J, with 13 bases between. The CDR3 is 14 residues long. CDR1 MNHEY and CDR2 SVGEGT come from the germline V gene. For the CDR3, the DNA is TGTGCCAGCAGTTATACCTCGGTCGTTTATGGCTACACCTTC. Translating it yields CASSYTSVVYGYTF.

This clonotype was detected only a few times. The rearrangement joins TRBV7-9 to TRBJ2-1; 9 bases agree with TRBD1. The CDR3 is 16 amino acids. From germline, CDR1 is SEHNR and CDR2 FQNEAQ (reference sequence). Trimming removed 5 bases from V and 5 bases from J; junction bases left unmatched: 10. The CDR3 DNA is TGTGCCAGCAGCCAGAGCCCGGGACAGGGAGACAATGAGCAGTTCTTC. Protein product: CASSQSPGQGDNEQFF. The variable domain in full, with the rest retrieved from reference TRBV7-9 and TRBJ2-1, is DTGVSQNPRHKITKRGQNVTFRCDPISEHNRLYWYRQTLGQGPEFLTYFQNEAQLEKSRLLSDRFSAERPKGSFSTLEIQRTEQGDSAMYLCASSQSPGQGDNEQFFGPGTRLTVL.

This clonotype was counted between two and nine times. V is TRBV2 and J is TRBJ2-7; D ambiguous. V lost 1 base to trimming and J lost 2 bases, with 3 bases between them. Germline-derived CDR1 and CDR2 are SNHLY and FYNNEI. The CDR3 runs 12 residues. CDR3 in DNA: TGTGCCAGCAGTGAAGAAACCTACGAGCAGTACTTC. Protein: CASSEETYEQYF.

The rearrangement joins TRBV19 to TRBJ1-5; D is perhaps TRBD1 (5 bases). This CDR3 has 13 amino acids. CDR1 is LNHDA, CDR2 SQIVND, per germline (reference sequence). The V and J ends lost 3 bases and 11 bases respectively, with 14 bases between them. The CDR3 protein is CASSMDGQWAQHF. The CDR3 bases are TGTGCCAGTAGTATGGATGGACAATGGGCCCAGCATTTT.

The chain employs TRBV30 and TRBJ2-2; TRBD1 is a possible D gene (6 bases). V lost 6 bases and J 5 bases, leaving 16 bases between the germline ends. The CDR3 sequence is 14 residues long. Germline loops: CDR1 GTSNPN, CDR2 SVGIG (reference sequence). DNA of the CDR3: TGTGCCTGTGACAGGCGGCGAAGAACCGGGGAGCTGTTTTTT. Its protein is CACDRRRRTGELFF.

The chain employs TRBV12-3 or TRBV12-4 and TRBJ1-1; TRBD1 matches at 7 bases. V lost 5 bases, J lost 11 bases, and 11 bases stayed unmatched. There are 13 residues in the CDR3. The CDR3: CASSMTGRWNAFF. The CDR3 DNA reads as TGTGCCAGCAGTATGACAGGGCGATGGAACGCTTTCTTT.

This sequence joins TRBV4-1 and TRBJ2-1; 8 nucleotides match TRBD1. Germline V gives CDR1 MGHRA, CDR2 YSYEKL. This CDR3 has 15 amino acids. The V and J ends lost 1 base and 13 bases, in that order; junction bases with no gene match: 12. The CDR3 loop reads CASSQGTTTGEGQFF. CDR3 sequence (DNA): TGCGCCAGCAGCCAAGGGACGACGACAGGGGAAGGACAGTTCTTC.

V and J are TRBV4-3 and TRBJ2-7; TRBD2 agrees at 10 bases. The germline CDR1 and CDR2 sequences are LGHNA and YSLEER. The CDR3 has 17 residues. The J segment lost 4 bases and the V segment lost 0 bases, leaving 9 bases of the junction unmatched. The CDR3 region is CASSQDRASGRYYEQYF. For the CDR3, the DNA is TGCGCCAGCAGCCAAGATCGAGCTAGCGGGAGATATTACGAGCAGTACTTC.

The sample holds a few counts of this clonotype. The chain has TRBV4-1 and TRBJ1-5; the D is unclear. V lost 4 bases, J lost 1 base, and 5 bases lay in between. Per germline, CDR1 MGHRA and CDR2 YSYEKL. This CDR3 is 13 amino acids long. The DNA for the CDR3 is TGCGCCAGCAGCCCGGTAAGCAATCAGCCCCAGCATTTT. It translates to CASSPVSNQPQHF.

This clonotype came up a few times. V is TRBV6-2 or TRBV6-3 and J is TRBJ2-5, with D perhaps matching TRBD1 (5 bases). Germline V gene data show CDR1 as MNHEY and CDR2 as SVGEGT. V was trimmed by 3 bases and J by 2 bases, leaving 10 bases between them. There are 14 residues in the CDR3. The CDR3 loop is CASSYTGPQETQYF. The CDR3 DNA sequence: TGTGCCAGCAGTTATACAGGCCCTCAAGAGACCCAGTACTTC.

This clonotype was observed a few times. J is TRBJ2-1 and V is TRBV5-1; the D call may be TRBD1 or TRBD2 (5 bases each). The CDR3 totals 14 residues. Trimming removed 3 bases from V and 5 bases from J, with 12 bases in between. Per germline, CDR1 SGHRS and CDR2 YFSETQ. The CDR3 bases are TGCGCCAGCAGCTACACCGGGGCCGACAATGAGCAGTTCTTC. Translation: CASSYTGADNEQFF.

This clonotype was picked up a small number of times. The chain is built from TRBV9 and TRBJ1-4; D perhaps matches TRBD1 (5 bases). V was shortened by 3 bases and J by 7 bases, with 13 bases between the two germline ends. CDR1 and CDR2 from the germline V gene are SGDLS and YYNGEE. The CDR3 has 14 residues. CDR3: CASSAQGGSEKLFF. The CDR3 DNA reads TGTGCCAGCAGCGCGCAGGGCGGGAGTGAAAAACTGTTTTTT.

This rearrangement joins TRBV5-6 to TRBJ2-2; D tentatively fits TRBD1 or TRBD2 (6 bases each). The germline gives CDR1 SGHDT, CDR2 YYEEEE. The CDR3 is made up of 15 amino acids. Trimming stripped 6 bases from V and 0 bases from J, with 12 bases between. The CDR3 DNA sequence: TGTGCCAGCATCGCGAGGGGGGCGAACACCGGGGAGCTGTTTTTT. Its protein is CASIARGANTGELFF.

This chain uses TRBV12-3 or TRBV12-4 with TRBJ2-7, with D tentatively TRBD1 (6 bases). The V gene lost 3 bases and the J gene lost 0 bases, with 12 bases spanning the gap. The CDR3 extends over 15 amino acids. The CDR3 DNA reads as TGTGCCAGCAGTTTTGGACAGCATAACTCCTACGAGCAGTACTTC. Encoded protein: CASSFGQHNSYEQYF.

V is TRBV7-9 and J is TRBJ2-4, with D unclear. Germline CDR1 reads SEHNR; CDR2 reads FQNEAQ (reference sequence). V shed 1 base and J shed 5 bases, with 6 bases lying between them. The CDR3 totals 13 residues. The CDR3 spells CASSLVTENIQYF. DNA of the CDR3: TGTGCCAGCAGCTTAGTTACGGAAAACATTCAGTACTTC.

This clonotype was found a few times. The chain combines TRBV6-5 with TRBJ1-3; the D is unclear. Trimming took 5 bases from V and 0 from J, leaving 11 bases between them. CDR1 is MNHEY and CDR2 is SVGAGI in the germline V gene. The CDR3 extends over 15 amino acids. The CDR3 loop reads CASSPVGYSGNTIYF. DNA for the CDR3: TGTGCCAGCAGTCCCGTGGGTTACTCTGGAAACACCATATATTTT.

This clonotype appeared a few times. Written as DNA, the CDR3 is TGTGCCAGCAGTGAAGGGGGACGGCAATTCTCTGGGGCCAACGTCCTGACTTTC. Translation: CASSEGGRQFSGANVLTF. The chain combines TRBV2 with TRBJ2-6, with D perhaps being TRBD1 or TRBD2 (5 bases each). Germline V CDR1 and CDR2: SNHLY, FYNNEI. The CDR3 is 18 amino acids. Trimming pared 1 base from V and 0 bases from J, leaving 13 bases between. Looking up the rest from reference TRBV2 and TRBJ2-6 gives the full variable domain: EPEVTQTPSHQVTQMGQEVILRCVPISNHLYFYWYRQILGQKVEFLVSFYNNEISEKSEIFDDQFSVERPDGSNFTLKIRSTKLEDSAMYFCASSEGGRQFSGANVLTFGAGSRLTVL.

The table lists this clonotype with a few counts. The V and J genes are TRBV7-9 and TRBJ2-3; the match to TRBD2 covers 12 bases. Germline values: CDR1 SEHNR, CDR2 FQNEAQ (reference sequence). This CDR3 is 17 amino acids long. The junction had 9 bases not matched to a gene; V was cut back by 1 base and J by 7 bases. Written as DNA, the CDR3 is TGTGCCAGCAGCTTAGGCCCACTAGCGGGGGGCCGGAATACGCAGTATTTT. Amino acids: CASSLGPLAGGRNTQYF.

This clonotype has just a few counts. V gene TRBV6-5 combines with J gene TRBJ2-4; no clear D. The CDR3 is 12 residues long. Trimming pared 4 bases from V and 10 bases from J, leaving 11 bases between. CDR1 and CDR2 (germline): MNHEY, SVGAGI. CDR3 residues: CASSSAGSIQYF. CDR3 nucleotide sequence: TGTGCCAGCAGTTCGGCCGGGTCAATTCAGTACTTC.

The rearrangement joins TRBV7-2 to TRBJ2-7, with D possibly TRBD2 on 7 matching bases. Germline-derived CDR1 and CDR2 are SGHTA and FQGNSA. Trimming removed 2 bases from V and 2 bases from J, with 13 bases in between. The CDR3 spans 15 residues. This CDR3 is CASSLSCGGPYEQYF. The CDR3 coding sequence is TGTGCCAGCAGCTTAAGTTGCGGGGGCCCCTACGAGCAGTACTTC.

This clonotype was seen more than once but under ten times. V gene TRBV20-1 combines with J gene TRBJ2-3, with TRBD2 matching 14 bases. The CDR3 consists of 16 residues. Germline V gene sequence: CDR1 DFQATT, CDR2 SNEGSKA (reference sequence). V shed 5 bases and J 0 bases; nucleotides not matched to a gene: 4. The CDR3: CSARTSGGSSTDTQYF. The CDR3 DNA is TGCAGTGCTCGGACTAGCGGGGGGTCTAGCACAGATACGCAGTATTTT.

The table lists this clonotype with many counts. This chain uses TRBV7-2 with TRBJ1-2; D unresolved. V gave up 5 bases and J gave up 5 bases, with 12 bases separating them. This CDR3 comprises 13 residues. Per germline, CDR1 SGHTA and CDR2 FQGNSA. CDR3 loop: CASSPYSSYGYTF. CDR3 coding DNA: TGTGCCAGCAGCCCCTACTCGAGTTATGGCTACACCTTC. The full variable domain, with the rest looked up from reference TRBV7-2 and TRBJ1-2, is GAGVSQSPSNKVTEKGKDVELRCDPISGHTALYWYRQSLGQGLEFLIYFQGNSAPDKSGLPSDRFSAERTGGSVSTLTIQRTQQEDSAVYLCASSPYSSYGYTFGSGTRLTVV.

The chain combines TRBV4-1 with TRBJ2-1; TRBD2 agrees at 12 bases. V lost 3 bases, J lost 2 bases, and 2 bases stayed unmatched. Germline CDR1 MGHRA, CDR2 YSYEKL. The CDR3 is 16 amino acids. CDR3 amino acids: CASSHLAGGPYNEQFF. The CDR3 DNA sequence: TGCGCCAGCAGCCACCTAGCGGGGGGGCCCTACAATGAGCAGTTCTTC.

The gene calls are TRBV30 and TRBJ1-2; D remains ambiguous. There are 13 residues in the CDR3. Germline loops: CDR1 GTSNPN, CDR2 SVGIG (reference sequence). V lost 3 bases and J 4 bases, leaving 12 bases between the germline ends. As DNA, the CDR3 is TGTGCCTGGAGCGGAGGGTGGGTCTATGGCTACACCTTC. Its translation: CAWSGGWVYGYTF.

This CDR3 is CASSSGLAEYTDTQYF. The CDR3 DNA is TGTGCCAGCAGTTCCGGACTAGCGGAGTACACAGATACGCAGTATTTT. The chain links TRBV11-2 to TRBJ2-3; 10 bases line up with TRBD2. The CDR3 extends over 16 amino acids. The V and J ends lost 6 bases and 2 bases, in that order; junction bases with no gene match: 8. CDR1 and CDR2 (germline): SGHAT, FQNNGV.

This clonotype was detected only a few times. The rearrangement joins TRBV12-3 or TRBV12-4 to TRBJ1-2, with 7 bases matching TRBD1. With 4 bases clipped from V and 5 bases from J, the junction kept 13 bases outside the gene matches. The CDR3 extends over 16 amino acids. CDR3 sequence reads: CASSSSQGGTGYGYTF. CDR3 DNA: TGTGCCAGCAGTTCATCGCAGGGGGGGACGGGGTATGGCTACACCTTC.

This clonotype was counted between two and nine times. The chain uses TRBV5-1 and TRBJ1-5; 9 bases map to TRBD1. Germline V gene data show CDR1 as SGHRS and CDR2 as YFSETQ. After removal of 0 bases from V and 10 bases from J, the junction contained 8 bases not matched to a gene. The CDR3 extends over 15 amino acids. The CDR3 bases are TGCGCCAGCAGCTTGGGGGACAGGGAGGGTTTCCCCCAGCATTTT. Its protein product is CASSLGDREGFPQHF.